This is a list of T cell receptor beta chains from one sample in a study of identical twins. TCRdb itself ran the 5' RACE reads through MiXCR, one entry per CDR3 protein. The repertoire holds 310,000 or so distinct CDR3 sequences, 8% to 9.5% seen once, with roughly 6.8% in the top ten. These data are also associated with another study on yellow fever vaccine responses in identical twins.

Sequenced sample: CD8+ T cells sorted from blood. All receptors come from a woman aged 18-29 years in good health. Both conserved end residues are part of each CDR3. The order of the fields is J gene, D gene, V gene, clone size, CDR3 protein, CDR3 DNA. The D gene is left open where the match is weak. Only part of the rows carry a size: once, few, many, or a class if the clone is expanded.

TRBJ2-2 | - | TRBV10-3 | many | CAHSEYTGELFF | TGTGCTCATTCGGAATACACCGGGGAGCTGTTTTTT
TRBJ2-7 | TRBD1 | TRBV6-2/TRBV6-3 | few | CASSYRPPGTGGDEQYF | TGTGCCAGCAGTTACCGCCCCCCCGGGACAGGGGGCGACGAGCAGTACTTC
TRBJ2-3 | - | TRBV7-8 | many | CASSLIEAGLQPTDTQYF | TGTGCCAGCAGCTTAATTGAGGCAGGACTGCAGCCCACAGATACGCAGTATTTT
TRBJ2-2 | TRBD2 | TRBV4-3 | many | CASTTRLAGGPNTGELFF | TGCGCCAGCACCACCCGTCTGGCGGGAGGGCCTAACACCGGGGAGCTGTTTTTT
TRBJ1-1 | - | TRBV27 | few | CASSLRLENTEAFF | TGTGCCAGCAGTTTAAGGCTGGAAAACACTGAAGCTTTCTTT
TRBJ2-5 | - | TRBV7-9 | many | CASSRRPGNQETQYF | TGTGCCAGCAGCCGCCGGCCGGGGAACCAAGAGACCCAGTACTTC
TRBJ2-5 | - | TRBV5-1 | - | CASSLEQGFDHFEETQYF | TGCGCCAGCAGCTTGGAACAGGGTTTTGACCACTTTGAGGAGACCCAGTACTTC
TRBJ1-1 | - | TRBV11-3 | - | CASSNNSGTEAFF | TGTGCCAGCAGCAACAATTCAGGTACTGAAGCTTTCTTT
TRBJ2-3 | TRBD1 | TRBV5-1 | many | CASSKSGGSGTDTQYF | TGCGCCAGCAGCAAATCAGGGGGCAGTGGCACAGATACGCAGTATTTT
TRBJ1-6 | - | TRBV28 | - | CASSLGRNSPLHF | TGTGCCAGCAGTTTAGGCAGGAATTCACCCCTCCACTTT
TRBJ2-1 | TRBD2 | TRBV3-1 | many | CASSQDAGLPLSYNEQFF | TGTGCCAGCAGCCAAGACGCGGGACTACCTCTATCCTACAATGAGCAGTTCTTC
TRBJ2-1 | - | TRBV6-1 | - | CASSRPGGYEQFF | TGTGCCAGCAGCCGTCCAGGGGGGTATGAGCAGTTCTTC
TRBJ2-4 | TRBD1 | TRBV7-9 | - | CASSSDRGINIQYF | TGTGCCAGCAGTTCAGACAGGGGAATAAACATTCAGTACTTC